Each of the 4 T cell receptor beta chains below was sequenced from the same sample in a study of somatic mutations in cytotoxic T cells in rheumatoid arthritis. Measured with immunoSEQ multiplex PCR; TCRdb has only the in-frame clones, and not every one. Seen here are several thousand clones, roughly three quarters observed once, and the top ten hold under 5.5%. What was sequenced was CD8+ T cells sorted from blood. The receptors derive from an adult with rheumatoid arthritis.

This clone was counted a single time. One end of the junction fails to match germline, which may point to a read error. This chain uses TRBV11-2 with TRBJ2-5, with D possibly being TRBD2 (6 bases). CDR3 length: 11 residues. CDR1 and CDR2 from the germline V gene are SGHAT and FQNNGV. The CDR3, as DNA: TGTGCCAGCAGCTCACCCCCGGGAGCCCACTTC. As protein: CASSSPPGAHF.

J is TRBJ1-1 and V is TRBV5-1; the match to TRBD1 covers 9 bases. The length of the CDR3 is 15 residues. Germline CDR1 SGHRS, CDR2 YFSETQ. V was pared by 4 bases and J by 4 bases, with 8 bases of the junction left unmatched. CDR3 sequence: CASSRTGEGVTEAFF. The DNA of the CDR3 is TGCGCCAGCAGCCGGACAGGGGAAGGTGTCACTGAAGCTTTCTTT.

The chain employs TRBV13 and TRBJ2-5; D gene uncertain. CDR3 length: 13 amino acids. The V and J ends lost 1 base and 1 base respectively, with 4 bases between them. The germline CDR1 and CDR2 sequences are PRHDT and FYEKMQ (reference sequence). The CDR3 region has the DNA TGTGCCAGCAGCTTAGAGAGCCAAGAGACCCAGTACTTC. Its translation: CASSLESQETQYF.

The J gene is TRBJ2-3, the V gene TRBV28; 9 nucleotides match TRBD2. Germline CDR1 MDHEN, CDR2 SYDVKM. The trim removed 7 bases at V and 3 bases at J, leaving 14 bases unmatched. The CDR3 totals 17 residues. This CDR3 is CASKQIAGELGTDTQYF. The CDR3 DNA reads as TGTGCCAGCAAGCAAATAGCGGGAGAGCTTGGGACAGATACGCAGTATTTT. Supplemented by reference TRBV28 and TRBJ2-3, the full variable domain reads DVKVTQSSRYLVKRTGEKVFLECVQDMDHENMFWYRQDPGLGLRLIYFSYDVKMKEKGDIPEGYSVSREKKERFSLILESASTNQTSMYLCASKQIAGELGTDTQYFGPGTRLTVL.